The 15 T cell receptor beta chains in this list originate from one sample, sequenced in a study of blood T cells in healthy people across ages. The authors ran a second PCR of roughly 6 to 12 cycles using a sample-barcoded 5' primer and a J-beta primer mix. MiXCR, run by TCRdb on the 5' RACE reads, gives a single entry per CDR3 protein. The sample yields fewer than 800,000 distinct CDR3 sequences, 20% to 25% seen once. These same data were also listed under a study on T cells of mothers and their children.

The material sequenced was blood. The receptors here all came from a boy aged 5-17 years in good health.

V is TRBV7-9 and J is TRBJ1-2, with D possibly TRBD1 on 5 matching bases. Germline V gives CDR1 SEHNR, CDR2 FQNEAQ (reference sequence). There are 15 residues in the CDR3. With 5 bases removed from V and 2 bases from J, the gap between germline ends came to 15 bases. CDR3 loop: CASSVGRDPNYGYTF. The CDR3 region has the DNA TGTGCCAGCAGCGTAGGGCGGGACCCCAACTATGGCTACACCTTC.

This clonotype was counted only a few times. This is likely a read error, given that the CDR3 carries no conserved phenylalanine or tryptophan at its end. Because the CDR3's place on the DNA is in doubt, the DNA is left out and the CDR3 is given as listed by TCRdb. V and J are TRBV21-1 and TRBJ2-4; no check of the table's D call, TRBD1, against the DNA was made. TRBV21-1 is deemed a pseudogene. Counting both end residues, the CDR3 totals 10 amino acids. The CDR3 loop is CASSPTVSVV.

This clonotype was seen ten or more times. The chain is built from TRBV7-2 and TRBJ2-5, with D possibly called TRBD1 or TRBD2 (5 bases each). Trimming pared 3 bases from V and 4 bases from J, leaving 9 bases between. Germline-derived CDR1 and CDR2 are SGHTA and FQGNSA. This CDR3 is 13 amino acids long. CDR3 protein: CASSLRGAETQYF. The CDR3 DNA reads TGTGCCAGCAGCTTGAGGGGTGCAGAGACCCAGTACTTC.

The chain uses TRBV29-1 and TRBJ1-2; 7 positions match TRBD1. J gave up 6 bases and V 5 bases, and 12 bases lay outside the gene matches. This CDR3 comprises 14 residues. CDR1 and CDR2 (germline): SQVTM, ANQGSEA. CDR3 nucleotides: TGCAGCGTTATAGGGGGCGGAATGCAAAATGGCTACACCTTC. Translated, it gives CSVIGGGMQNGYTF.

The CDR3 sequence is CASRQGSEKLFF. The CDR3 region has the DNA TGTGCCAGTAGGCAGGGGAGTGAAAAACTGTTTTTT. The rearrangement joins TRBV19 to TRBJ1-4, with a weak D call TRBD1 (6 bases). Germline V gene data show CDR1 as LNHDA and CDR2 as SQIVND (reference sequence). V gave up 6 bases and J gave up 7 bases, with 9 bases separating them. This CDR3 contains 12 residues.

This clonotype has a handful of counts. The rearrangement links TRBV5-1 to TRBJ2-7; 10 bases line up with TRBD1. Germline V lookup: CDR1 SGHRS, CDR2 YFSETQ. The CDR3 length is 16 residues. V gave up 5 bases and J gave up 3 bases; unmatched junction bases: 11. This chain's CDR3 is CASSPQGTGDYYEQYF. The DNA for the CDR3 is TGCGCCAGCAGTCCCCAAGGGACAGGGGACTACTACGAGCAGTACTTC. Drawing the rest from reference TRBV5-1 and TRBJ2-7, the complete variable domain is KAGVTQTPRYLIKTRGQQVTLSCSPISGHRSVSWYQQTPGQGLQFLFEYFSETQRNKGNFPGRFSGRQFSNSRSEMNVSTLELGDSALYLCASSPQGTGDYYEQYFGPGTRLTVT.

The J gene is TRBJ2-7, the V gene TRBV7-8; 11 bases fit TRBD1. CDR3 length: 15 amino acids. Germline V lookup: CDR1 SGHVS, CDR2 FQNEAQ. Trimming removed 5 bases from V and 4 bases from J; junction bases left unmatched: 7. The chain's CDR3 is CASSRRGTGGYEQYF. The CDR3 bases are TGTGCCAGCAGCAGACGAGGGACAGGGGGATACGAGCAGTACTTC.

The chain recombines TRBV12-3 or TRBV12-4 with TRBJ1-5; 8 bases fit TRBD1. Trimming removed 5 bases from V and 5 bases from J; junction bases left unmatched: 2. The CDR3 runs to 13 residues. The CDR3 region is CASSQGAYQPQHF. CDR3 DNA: TGTGCCAGCAGTCAGGGGGCCTATCAGCCCCAGCATTTT.

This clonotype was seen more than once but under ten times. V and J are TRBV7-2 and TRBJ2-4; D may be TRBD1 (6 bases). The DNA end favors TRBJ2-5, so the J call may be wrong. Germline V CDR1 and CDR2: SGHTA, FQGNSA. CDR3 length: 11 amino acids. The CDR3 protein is CASSSDRTQYF. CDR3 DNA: TGTGCCAGCAGCTCGGACAGGACCCAGTACTTC.

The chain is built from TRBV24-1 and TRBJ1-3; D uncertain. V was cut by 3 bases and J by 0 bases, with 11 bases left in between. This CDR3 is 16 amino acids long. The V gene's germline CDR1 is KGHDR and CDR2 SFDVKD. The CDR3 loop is CATSDPLSPSGNTIYF. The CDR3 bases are TGTGCCACCAGTGATCCGCTTTCCCCCTCTGGAAACACCATATATTTT.

CDR3 loop: CASSLDSEQYF. CDR3 nucleotide sequence: TGTGCCAGCAGCCTGGACAGCGAGCAGTACTTC. The V call is TRBV7-9, the J call TRBJ2-5; D is possibly TRBD1 (6 bases). The J call could be wrong; TRBJ2-7 is a better fit for the DNA end. This CDR3 has 11 residues. Germline V gene lookup returns CDR1 SEHNR and CDR2 FQNEAQ (reference sequence).

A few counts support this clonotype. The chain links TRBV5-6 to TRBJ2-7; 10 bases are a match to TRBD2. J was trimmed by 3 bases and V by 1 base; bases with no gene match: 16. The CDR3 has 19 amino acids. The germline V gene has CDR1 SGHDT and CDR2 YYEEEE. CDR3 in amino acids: CASSLLVPSGSTGDYEQYF. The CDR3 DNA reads TGTGCCAGCAGCTTGCTTGTTCCTAGCGGGAGTACGGGGGACTACGAGCAGTACTTC.

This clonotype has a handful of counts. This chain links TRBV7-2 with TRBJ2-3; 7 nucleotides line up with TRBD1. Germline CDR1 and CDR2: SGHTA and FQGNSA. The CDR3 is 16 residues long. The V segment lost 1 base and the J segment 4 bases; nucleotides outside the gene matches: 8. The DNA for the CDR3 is TGTGCCAGCAGCTTAGATACGACAGGGCGGGCAGATACGCAGTATTTT. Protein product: CASSLDTTGRADTQYF.

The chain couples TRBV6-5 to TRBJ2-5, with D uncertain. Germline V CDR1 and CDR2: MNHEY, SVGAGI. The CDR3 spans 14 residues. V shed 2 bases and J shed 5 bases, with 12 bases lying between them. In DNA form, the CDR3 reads TGTGCCAGCAGTTACAGCCTCCACCTGGAGACCCAGTACTTC. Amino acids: CASSYSLHLETQYF.

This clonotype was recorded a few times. DNA for the CDR3: TGCAGCGTTGAAATTGCGGGGGACTTCCAAGAGACCCAGTACTTC. This translates into CSVEIAGDFQETQYF. V is TRBV29-1 and J is TRBJ2-5, with 7 bases matching TRBD2. The trim removed 2 bases at V and 1 base at J, leaving 7 bases unmatched. This CDR3 has 15 amino acids. Germline values: CDR1 SQVTM, CDR2 ANQGSEA.